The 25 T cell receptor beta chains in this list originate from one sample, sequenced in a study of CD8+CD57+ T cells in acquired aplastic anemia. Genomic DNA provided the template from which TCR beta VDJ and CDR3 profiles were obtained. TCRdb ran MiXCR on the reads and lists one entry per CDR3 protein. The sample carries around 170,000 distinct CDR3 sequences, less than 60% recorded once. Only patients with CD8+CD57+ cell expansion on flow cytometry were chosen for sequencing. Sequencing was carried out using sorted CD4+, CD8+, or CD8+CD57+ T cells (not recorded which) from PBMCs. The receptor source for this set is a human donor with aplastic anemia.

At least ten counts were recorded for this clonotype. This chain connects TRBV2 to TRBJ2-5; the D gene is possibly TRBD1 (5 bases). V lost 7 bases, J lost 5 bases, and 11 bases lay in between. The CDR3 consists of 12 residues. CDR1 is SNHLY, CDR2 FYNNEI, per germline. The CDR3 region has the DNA TGTGCCAGCAATGGCGCAGGGGAGACCCAGTACTTC. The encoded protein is CASNGAGETQYF.

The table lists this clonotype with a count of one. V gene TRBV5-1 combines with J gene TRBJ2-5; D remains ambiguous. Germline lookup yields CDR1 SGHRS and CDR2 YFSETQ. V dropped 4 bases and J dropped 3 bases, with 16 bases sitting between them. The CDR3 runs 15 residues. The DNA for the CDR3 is TGCGCCAGCAGCAAGGACCGGCCGAGTAAAGAGACCCAGTACTTC. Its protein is CASSKDRPSKETQYF. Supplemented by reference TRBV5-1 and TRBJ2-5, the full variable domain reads KAGVTQTPRYLIKTRGQQVTLSCSPISGHRSVSWYQQTPGQGLQFLFEYFSETQRNKGNFPGRFSGRQFSNSRSEMNVSTLELGDSALYLCASSKDRPSKETQYFGPGTRLLVL.

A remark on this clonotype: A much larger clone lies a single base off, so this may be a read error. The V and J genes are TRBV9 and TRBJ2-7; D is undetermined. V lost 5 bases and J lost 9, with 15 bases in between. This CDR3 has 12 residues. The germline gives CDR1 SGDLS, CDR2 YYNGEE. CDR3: CASSDAPAWQYF. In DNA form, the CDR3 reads TGTGCCAGCAGTGACGCGCCCGCGTGGCAGTACTTC. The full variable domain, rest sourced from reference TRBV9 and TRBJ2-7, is DSGVTQTPKHLITATGQRVTLRCSPRSGDLSVYWYQQSLDQGLQFLIQYYNGEERAKGNILERFSAQQFPDLHSELNLSSLELGDSALYFCASSDAPAWQYFGPGTRLTVT.

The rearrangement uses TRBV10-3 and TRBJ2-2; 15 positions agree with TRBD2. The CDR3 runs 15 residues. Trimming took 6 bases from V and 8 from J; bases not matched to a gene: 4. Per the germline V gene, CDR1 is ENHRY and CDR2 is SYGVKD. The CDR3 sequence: CAIRGLAGGGGELFF. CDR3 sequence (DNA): TGTGCCATCAGGGGACTAGCGGGAGGAGGGGGGGAGCTGTTTTTT.

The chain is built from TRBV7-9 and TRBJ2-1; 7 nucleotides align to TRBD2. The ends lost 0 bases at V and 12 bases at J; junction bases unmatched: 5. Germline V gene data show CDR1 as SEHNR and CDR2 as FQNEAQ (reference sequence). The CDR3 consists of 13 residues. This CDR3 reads CASSLAGGVWQFF. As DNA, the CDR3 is TGTGCCAGCAGCTTAGCGGGGGGGGTGTGGCAGTTCTTC.

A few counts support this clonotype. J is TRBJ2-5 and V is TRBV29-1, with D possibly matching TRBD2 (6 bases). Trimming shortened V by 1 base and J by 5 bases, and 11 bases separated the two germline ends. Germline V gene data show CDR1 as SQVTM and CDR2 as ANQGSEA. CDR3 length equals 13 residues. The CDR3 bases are TGCAGCGTTGAAGTGGTTGCGGGGGAGACCCAGTACTTC. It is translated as CSVEVVAGETQYF.

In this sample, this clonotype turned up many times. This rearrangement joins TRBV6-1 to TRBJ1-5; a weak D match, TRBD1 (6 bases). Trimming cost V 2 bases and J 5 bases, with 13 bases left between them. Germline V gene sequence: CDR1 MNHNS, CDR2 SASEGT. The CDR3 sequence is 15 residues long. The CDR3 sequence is CASSELGTPDQPQHF. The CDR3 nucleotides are TGTGCCAGCAGTGAACTGGGGACACCAGATCAGCCCCAGCATTTT.

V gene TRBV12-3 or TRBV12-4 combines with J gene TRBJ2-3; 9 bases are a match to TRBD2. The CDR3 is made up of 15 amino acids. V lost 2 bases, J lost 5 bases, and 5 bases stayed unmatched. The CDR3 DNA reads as TGTGCCAGCAGTTTACCCGCGGGAGGGATAGATACGCAGTATTTT. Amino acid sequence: CASSLPAGGIDTQYF.

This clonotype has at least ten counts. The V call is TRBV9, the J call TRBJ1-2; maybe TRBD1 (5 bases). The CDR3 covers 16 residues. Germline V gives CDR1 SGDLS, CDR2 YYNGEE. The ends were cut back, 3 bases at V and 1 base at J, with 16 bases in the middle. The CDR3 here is CASSDRGREYNYGYTF. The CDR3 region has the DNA TGTGCCAGCAGCGATCGAGGCAGGGAGTATAACTATGGCTACACCTTC.

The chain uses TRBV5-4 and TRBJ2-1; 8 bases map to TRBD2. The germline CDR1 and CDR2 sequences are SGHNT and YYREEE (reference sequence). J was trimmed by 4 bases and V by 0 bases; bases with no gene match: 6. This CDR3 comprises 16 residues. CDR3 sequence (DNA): TGTGCCAGCAGCTTGGTCGCGGGGGGCGGGTACAATGAGCAGTTCTTC. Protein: CASSLVAGGGYNEQFF.

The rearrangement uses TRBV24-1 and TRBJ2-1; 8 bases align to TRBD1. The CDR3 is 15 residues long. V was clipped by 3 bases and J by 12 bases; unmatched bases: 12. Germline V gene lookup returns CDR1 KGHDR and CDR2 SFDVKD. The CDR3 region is CATSDLDRGRDGQFF. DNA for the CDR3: TGTGCCACCAGTGATCTCGACAGGGGTCGTGATGGGCAGTTCTTC.

CDR3 in amino acids: CASSSWLQRESYEQYF. For the CDR3, the DNA is TGTGCCAGCAGCTCTTGGCTCCAGCGGGAGTCCTACGAGCAGTACTTC. The rearrangement uses TRBV7-9 and TRBJ2-5; 8 positions match TRBD2. Gene TRBJ2-7 matches the end of the DNA better, so the J call may be wrong. The CDR3 is made up of 16 amino acids. CDR1 and CDR2 from the germline V gene are SEHNR and FQNEAQ (reference sequence).

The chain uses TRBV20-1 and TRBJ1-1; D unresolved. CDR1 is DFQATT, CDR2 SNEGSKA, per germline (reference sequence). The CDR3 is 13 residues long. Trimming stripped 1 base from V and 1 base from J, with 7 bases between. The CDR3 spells CSARVHQNTEAFF. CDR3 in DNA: TGCAGTGCTAGAGTACACCAGAACACTGAAGCTTTCTTT.

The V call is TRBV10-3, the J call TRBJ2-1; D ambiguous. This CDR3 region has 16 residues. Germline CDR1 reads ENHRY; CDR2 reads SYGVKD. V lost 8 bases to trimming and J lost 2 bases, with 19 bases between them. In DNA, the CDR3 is TGTGCCATCGGTGGCGCCCGCATCGATACCTACAATGAGCAGTTCTTC. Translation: CAIGGARIDTYNEQFF.

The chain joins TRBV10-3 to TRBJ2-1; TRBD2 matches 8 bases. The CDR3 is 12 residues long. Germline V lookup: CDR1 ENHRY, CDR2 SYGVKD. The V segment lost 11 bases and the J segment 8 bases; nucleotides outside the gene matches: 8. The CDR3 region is CAQLAGGYEQFF. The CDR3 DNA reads TGTGCCCAGCTGGCGGGAGGATATGAGCAGTTCTTC.

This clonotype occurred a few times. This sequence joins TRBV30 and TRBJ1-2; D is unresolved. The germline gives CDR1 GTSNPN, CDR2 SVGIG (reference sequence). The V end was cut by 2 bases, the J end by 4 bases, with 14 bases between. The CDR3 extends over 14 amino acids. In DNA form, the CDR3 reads TGTGCCTGGAGTTCAACGTCGACGTTCTATGGCTACACCTTC. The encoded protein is CAWSSTSTFYGYTF.

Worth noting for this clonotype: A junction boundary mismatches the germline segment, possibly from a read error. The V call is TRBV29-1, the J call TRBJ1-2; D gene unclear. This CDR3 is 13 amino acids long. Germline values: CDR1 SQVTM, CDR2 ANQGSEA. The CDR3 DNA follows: TGCAGCGTAGAAGGAGCGTCTGACTATGGCTACACCTTC. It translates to CSVEGASDYGYTF.

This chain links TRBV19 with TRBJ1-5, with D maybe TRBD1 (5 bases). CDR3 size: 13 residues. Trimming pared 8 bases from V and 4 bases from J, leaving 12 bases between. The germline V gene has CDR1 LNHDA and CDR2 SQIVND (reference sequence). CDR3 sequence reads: CASSTGHNQPQHF. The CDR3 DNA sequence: TGTGCCAGTTCCACAGGACATAATCAGCCCCAGCATTTT.

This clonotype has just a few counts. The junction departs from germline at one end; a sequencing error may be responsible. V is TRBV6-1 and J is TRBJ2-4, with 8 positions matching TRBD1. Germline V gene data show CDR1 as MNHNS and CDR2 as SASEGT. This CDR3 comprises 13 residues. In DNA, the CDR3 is TGTGCCAGCGGGGTTCCGTACAGGGGGGAAAAACAATTT. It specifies CASGVPYRGEKQF.

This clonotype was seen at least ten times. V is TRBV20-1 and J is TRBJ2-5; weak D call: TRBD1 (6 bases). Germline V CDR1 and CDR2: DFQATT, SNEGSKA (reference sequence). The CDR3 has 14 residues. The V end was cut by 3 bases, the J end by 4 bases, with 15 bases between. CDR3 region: CSARDSFGGETQYF. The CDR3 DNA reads TGCAGTGCTAGGGACAGTTTCGGCGGAGAGACCCAGTACTTC.

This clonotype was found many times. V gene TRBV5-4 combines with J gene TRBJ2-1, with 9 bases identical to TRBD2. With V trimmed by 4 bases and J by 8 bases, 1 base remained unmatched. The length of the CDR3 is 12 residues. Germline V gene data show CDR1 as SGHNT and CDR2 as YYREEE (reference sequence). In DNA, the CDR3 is TGTGCCAGCAGCCGGACTAGCGATGAGCAGTTCTTC. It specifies CASSRTSDEQFF.

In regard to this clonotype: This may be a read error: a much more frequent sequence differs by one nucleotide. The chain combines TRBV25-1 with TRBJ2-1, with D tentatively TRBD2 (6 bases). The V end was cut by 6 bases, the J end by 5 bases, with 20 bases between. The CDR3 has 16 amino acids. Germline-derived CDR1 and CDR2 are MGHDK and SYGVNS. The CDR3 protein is CASSPAGTPTNNEQFF. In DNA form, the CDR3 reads TGTGCCAGCAGCCCAGCGGGTACTCCTACCAACAATGAGCAGTTCTTC.

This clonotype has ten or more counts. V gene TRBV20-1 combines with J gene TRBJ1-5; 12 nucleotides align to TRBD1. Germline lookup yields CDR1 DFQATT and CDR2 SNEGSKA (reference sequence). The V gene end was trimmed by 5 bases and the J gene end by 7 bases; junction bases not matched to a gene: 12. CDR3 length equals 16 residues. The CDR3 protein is CSAFSKGQGARQPQHF. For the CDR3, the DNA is TGCAGTGCTTTCTCGAAGGGACAGGGGGCGAGACAGCCCCAGCATTTT.

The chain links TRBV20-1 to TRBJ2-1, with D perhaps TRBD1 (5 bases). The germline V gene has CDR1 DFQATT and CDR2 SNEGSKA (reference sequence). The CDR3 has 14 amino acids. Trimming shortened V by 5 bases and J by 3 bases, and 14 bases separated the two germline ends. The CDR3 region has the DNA TGCAGTGCTCCCCAGGGTACGGACTACAATGAGCAGTTCTTC. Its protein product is CSAPQGTDYNEQFF.

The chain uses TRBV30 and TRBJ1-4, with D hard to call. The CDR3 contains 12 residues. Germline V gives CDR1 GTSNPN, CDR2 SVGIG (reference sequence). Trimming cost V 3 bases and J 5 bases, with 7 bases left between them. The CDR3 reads CAWSGRNEKLFF. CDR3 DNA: TGTGCCTGGAGCGGGAGGAATGAAAAACTGTTTTTT.